The rows below give T cell receptor beta chains drawn from one sample of a study of OX40 agonist ivuxolimab in advanced cancers. The repertoire was sequenced with immunoSEQ multiplex PCR; TCRdb's copy has only in-frame clones and lacks some. The table includes 60,000 to 65,000 clones, roughly 90% detected once. Sequenced material: CD4+ or CD8+ T cells sorted from blood, taken in a trial of the OX40 agonist ivuxolimab. All receptors come from an adult with an advanced solid tumor such as melanoma, head and neck, liver or kidney cancer. Both conserved end residues are part of each CDR3. D genes are given only for firm matches. Size is omitted from some rows. Given values are once, few, many or a class for expanded clones.

>TRBJ1-6|TRBV6-1|-|-
TGTGCCAGCAGGTCCCAGGGGCCCCTCCACTTT
CASRSQGPLHF
>TRBJ2-2|TRBV6-6|-|-
TGTGCCAGCAGACAGGGAGGTGCCGGGGAGCTGTTTTTT
CASRQGGAGELFF
>TRBJ1-2|TRBV5-4|-|TRBD1
TGTGCCAGCAGCCTACAGGGGGAGAGCTATGGCTACACCTTC
CASSLQGESYGYTF
>TRBJ1-4|TRBV30|-|-
TGTGCCTGGATAGAACCAGGGGCCACTAATGAAAAACTGTTTTTT
CAWIEPGATNEKLFF
>TRBJ2-7|TRBV30|-|-
TGTGCCTGGAGTATCCCGGGGTTCCTTCCCAACGAGCAGTACTTC
CAWSIPGFLPNEQYF
>TRBJ2-7|TRBV7-9|-|TRBD1
TGTGCCAGCAGCTCCCCCTTACCGGGACAGAAGTACGAGCAGTACTTC
CASSSPLPGQKYEQYF
>TRBJ1-5|TRBV30|-|-
TGTGCCTGGAGTGAGAAGGGTAGCAATCAGCCCCAGCATTTT
CAWSEKGSNQPQHF
>TRBJ2-7|TRBV6-4|-|TRBD2
TGTGCCACCACGCTAGCGGGAGGGCCATGCTACGAGCAGTACTTC
CATTLAGGPCYEQYF
>TRBJ2-2|TRBV9|-|-
TGTGCCAGCAGGGAAGGACTTGCTCCCGGGGAGCTGTTTTTT
CASREGLAPGELFF
>TRBJ2-2|TRBV30|once|TRBD1
TGTGCCTGGGAACCGGGACAGGGGACCGGGGAGCTGTTTTTT
CAWEPGQGTGELFF
>TRBJ2-7|TRBV7-9|-|-
TGTGCCAGCAGCTTAGATGGACGGCTAACCTACGAGCAGTACTTC
CASSLDGRLTYEQYF
>TRBJ2-2|TRBV25-1|-|-
TGTGCCAGCGTCAGGGGGAACACCGGGGAGCTGTTTTTT
CASVRGNTGELFF
>TRBJ1-4|TRBV6-5|-|-
TGTGCCAGCAGCTTCAGGGGTACTAATGAAAAACTGTTTTTT
CASSFRGTNEKLFF
>TRBJ1-6|TRBV5-1|-|-
TGCGCCAGCAGCCGTACAGGGACCGGGGGCTCCTATAATTCACCCCTCCACTTT
CASSRTGTGGSYNSPLHF
>TRBJ2-5|TRBV7-6|-|TRBD1
TGTGCCAGCAGCTTAGTCTGGGACAGGACAGGGGAGACCCAGTACTTC
CASSLVWDRTGETQYF
>TRBJ1-4|TRBV11-3|-|-
TGTGCCAGCAGCCTGACGGACTGTGCAACTAATGAAAAACTGTTTTTT
CASSLTDCATNEKLFF
>TRBJ2-1|TRBV18|-|TRBD1
TGTGCCAGCTCGCCCGCCAGGGGGTCCTACAATGAGCAGTTCTTC
CASSPARGSYNEQFF
>TRBJ1-5|TRBV19|-|TRBD1
TGTGCCAGTAGTGGACAGGGGGGCAATCAGCCCCAGCATTTT
CASSGQGGNQPQHF
>TRBJ1-6|TRBV7-9|-|-
TGTGCCAGCAGCTTAGCCGGGGGCGGCAATTCACCCCTCCACTTT
CASSLAGGGNSPLHF
>TRBJ2-3|TRBV10-3|-|TRBD1
TGTGCCACGAAGGACAGGGCCGTTGGTACAGATACGCAGTATTTT
CATKDRAVGTDTQYF
>TRBJ1-5|TRBV9|-|-
TGTGCCAGCAGCGTAGCGGGTGGGAATCAGCCCCAGCATTTT
CASSVAGGNQPQHF
>TRBJ2-1|TRBV6-5|-|-
TGTGCCAGCAGTTACTTTGGGGGGATCCCGTTCTTC
CASSYFGGIPFF
>TRBJ1-1|TRBV11-2|-|-
TGTGCCAGCAGCACCCGTCCGGACGTCCTTGAAGCTTTCTTT
CASSTRPDVLEAFF
>TRBJ1-4|TRBV7-9|-|TRBD1
TGTGCCAGCAGCCAGAGCCAGGGGGCAGGAGAAAAACTGTTTTTT
CASSQSQGAGEKLFF
>TRBJ2-7|TRBV20-1|once|TRBD1
TGCAGTGGGAGACAGGGGAGCGAGCAGTACTTC
CSGRQGSEQYF
>TRBJ2-7|TRBV11-2|-|TRBD2
TGTGCCAGCAGCTTCAGGGTAGCGGGACCCTACGAGCAGTACTTC
CASSFRVAGPYEQYF
>TRBJ2-2|TRBV7-2|-|-
TGTGCCAGCAGCTTAAACGCGGGGAGGAACACCGGGGAGCTGTTTTTT
CASSLNAGRNTGELFF
>TRBJ2-3|TRBV7-3|-|-
TGTGCCAGCAGCTTATTTGGGGGAGTCACAGATACGCAGTATTTT
CASSLFGGVTDTQYF
>TRBJ2-7|TRBV5-4|-|TRBD1
TGTGCCAGCAGCTTCGGACAGGGGGAGCACGAGCAGTACTTC
CASSFGQGEHEQYF
>TRBJ1-5|TRBV28|-|TRBD1
TGTGCCAGCAGCGTACAGGGGGCTAGCAATCAGCCCCAGCATTTT
CASSVQGASNQPQHF
>TRBJ1-2|TRBV6-6|-|-
TGTGCCAGCAGAGAAGTTGGGTCTAACTATGGCTACACCTTC
CASREVGSNYGYTF
>TRBJ2-3|TRBV30|-|-
TGTGCCTGGAGTGTGCCCGGCACAGATACGCAGTATTTT
CAWSVPGTDTQYF
>TRBJ2-1|TRBV5-6|-|TRBD2
TGTGCCAGCAGCTTGGTGGGCCTAGCGGGAGCCCCGGAGCAGTTCTTC
CASSLVGLAGAPEQFF
>TRBJ1-5|TRBV5-1|-|TRBD1
TGCGCCAGCAGCCCCGGACAGGGGGCGGGGCAGCCCCAGCATTTT
CASSPGQGAGQPQHF
>TRBJ1-2|TRBV10-3|-|-
TGTGCCATCCGCGGGGACGGAAATGGCTACACCTTC
CAIRGDGNGYTF
>TRBJ2-7|TRBV19|-|-
TGTGCCACTAATGAGGGGGGGAGCTCCTACGAGCAGTACTTC
CATNEGGSSYEQYF
>TRBJ1-1|TRBV19|once|-
TGTGCCAGTAGCAGCAGGGATTTCGGAGCTTTCTTT
CASSSRDFGAFF
>TRBJ2-5|TRBV30|-|-
TGTGCCTGGAGTGTACGGGTCGGGGGCTTCGGCAGGGAGACCCAGTACTTC
CAWSVRVGGFGRETQYF
>TRBJ1-3|TRBV7-2|-|-
TGTGCCAGCAGCTTAGCAGGCAGAAACACCATATATTTT
CASSLAGRNTIYF
>TRBJ1-5|TRBV15|-|-
TGTGCCACCAGCAGAGATAACAGCAATCAGCCCCAGCATTTT
CATSRDNSNQPQHF
>TRBJ1-2|TRBV6-4|-|TRBD1
TGTGCCAGCAGTGACTCGACAGGGTCGTTTGTCTACACCTTC
CASSDSTGSFVYTF
>TRBJ1-4|TRBV19|-|-
TGTGCCAGTAGTCTCCGGGGCCCAAATAAGGAAAAACTGTTTTTT
CASSLRGPNKEKLFF
>TRBJ2-7|TRBV5-1|-|-
TGCGCCAGCAGCTTGGAAGGTACAGGGGGAGGGACCTACGAGCAGTACTTC
CASSLEGTGGGTYEQYF
>TRBJ1-5|TRBV6-1|few|-
TGTGCCAGCAGTGAAGCCGGACAGCAAAATCAGCCCCAGCATTTT
CASSEAGQQNQPQHF
>TRBJ1-2|TRBV6-6|-|-
TGTGCCAGCAGTTCCACGCAGGGAGGATATGGCTACACCTTC
CASSSTQGGYGYTF
>TRBJ1-2|TRBV6-5|-|-
TGTGCCAGCAGTTACAGGCAGGGGCATCGAGGCTACACCTTC
CASSYRQGHRGYTF
>TRBJ1-5|TRBV6-8|-|-
TGTGCCAGCAGTTACTCGACTGGCAGCAGAGGTTTT
CASSYSTGSRGF
>TRBJ2-3|TRBV18|once|-
TGTGCCAGCTCACCACTCGGGGGTCCTTACACAGATACGCAGTATTTT
CASSPLGGPYTDTQYF
>TRBJ1-4|TRBV5-5|-|-
TGTGCCAGCAGCCCTAGTACCACACTTCTTGAAAAACTGTTTTTT
CASSPSTTLLEKLFF
>TRBJ2-7|TRBV11-3|once|TRBD2
TGTGCCAGCAGCTCTCAAGGCGGGAGCACGCACCCCTACGAGCAGTACTTC
CASSSQGGSTHPYEQYF
>TRBJ1-3|TRBV13|-|-
TGTGCCAGCGTTGAAATGGGTGAGCCGACCCCCATATATTTT
CASVEMGEPTPIYF
>TRBJ1-1|TRBV28|-|TRBD1
TGTGCCAGCAGTTCACCCGGGACAGGGCACACTGAAGCTTTCTTT
CASSSPGTGHTEAFF
>TRBJ2-2|TRBV27|-|-
TGTGCCAGCATCCAACGCGGCGGGATGGCCGGGGAGCTGTTTTTT
CASIQRGGMAGELFF
>TRBJ1-5|TRBV30|once|-
TGTGCCTGGGACGACGGAGTAAGCAATCAGCCCCAGCATTTT
CAWDDGVSNQPQHF
>TRBJ1-1|TRBV18|-|-
TGTGCCAGCTCACCAACCGGGCCTTACTCTGAAGCTTTCTTT
CASSPTGPYSEAFF
>TRBJ2-7|TRBV6-6|-|-
TGTGCCAGCAGTTACGGGTTCGCCTACGAGCAGTACTTC
CASSYGFAYEQYF
>TRBJ1-1|TRBV9|-|-
TGTGCCAGCAGCGTAGGTCCGCCCAACACTGAAGCTTTCTTT
CASSVGPPNTEAFF